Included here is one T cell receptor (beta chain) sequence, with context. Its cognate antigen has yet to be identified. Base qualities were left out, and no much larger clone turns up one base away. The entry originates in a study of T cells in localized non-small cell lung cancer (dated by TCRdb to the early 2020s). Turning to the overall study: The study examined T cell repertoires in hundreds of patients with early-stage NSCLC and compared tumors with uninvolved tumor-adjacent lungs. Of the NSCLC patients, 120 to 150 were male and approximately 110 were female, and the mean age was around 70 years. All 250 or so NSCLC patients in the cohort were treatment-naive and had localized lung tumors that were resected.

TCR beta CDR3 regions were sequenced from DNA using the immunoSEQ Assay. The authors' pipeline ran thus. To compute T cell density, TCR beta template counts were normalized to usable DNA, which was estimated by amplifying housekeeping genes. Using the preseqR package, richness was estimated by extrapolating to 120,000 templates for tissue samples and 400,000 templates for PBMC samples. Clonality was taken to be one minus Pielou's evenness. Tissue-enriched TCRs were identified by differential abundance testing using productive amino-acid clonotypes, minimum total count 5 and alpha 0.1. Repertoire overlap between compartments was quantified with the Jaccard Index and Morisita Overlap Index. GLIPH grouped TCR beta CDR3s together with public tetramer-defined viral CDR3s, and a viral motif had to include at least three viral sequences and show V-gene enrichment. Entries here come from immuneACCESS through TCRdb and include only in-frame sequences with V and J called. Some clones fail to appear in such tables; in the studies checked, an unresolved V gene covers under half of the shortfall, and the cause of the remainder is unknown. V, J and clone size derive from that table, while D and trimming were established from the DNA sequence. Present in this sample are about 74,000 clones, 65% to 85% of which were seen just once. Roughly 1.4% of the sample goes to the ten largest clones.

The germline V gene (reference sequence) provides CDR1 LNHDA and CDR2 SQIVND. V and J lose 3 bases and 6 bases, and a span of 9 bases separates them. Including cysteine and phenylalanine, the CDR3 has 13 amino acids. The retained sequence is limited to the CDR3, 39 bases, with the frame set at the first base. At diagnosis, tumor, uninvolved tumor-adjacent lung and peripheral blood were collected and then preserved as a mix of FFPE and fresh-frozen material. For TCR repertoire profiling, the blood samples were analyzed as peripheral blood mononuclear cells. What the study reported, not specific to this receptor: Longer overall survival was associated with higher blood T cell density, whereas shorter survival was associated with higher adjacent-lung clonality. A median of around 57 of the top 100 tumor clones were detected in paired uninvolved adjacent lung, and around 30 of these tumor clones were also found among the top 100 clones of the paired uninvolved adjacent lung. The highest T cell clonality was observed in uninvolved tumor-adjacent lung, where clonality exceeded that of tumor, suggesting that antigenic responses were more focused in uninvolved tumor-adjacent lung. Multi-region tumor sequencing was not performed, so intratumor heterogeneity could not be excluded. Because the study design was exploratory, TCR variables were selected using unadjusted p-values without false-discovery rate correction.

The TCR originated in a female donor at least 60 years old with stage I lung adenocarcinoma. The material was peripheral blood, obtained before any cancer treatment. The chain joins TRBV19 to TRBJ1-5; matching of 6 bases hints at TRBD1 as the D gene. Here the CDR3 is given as CASSMRGGQPQHF. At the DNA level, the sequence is TGTGCCAGTAGTATGAGGGGGGGTCAGCCCCAGCATTTT.